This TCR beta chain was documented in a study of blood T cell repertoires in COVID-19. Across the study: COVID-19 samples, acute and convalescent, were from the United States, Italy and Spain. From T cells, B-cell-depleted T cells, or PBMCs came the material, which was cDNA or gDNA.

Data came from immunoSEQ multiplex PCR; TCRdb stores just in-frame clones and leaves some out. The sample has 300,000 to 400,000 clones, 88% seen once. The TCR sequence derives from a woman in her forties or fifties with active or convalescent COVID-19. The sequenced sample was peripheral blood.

The CDR3 nucleotides read TGTGCCAGTCAAGAGGGACAGGGGTCCTATAATTCACCCCTCCACTTT. Its translation: CASQEGQGSYNSPLHF. The gene calls are TRBV5-4 and TRBJ1-6, with 10 bases that match TRBD1. The CDR3 spans 16 residues. Germline V lookup: CDR1 SGHNT, CDR2 YYREEE (reference sequence). The ends lost 8 bases at V and 1 base at J; junction bases unmatched: 6.